A single sample is the source of the 8 T cell receptor beta chains below, sequenced in a study of control samples from healthy donors and cancer patients. Sequencing used immunoSEQ multiplex PCR; TCRdb keeps in-frame clones, though not all of them. The sample includes some 130,000 clones, about 95% of them seen just once. The specimen was blood. The receptors derive from a man aged 25 to 40 in good health.

The chain recombines TRBV9 with TRBJ2-7; D not certain. The CDR3 contains 13 residues. V lost 0 bases and J 1 base, leaving 5 bases between the germline ends. Germline loops: CDR1 SGDLS, CDR2 YYNGEE. The CDR3 region is CASSVGVSYEQYF. DNA for the CDR3: TGTGCCAGCAGCGTAGGGGTATCCTACGAGCAGTACTTC.

This clone was counted a single time. The chain couples TRBV7-9 to TRBJ2-3; D remains unclear. Germline-derived CDR1 and CDR2 are SEHNR and FQNEAQ (reference sequence). The CDR3 has 15 amino acids. V lost 5 bases and J 0 bases, leaving 12 bases between the germline ends. CDR3 in DNA: TGTGCCAGCAGCGTACGCAAAGGGAGCACAGATACGCAGTATTTT. It translates to CASSVRKGSTDTQYF.

V usage is TRBV2 and J usage is TRBJ1-1; TRBD1 agrees at 7 bases. Germline values: CDR1 SNHLY, CDR2 FYNNEI. V lost 7 bases and J lost 1; bases outside the gene matches: 3. The CDR3 extends over 13 amino acids. CDR3 DNA sequence: TGTGCCAGCAATTACAGGGGGAACACTGAAGCTTTCTTT. It encodes CASNYRGNTEAFF.

The chain recombines TRBV19 with TRBJ1-5; D gene unclear. CDR1 is LNHDA, CDR2 SQIVND, per germline (reference sequence). The CDR3 covers 14 residues. Trimming removed 5 bases at V and 3 bases at J, with 11 bases between. The chain's CDR3 is CASSEPKANQPQHF. CDR3 in DNA: TGTGCCAGTAGTGAGCCCAAAGCCAATCAGCCCCAGCATTTT.

J is TRBJ2-3 and V is TRBV9; 7 bases agree with TRBD1. J gave up 5 bases and V 4 bases, and 7 bases lay outside the gene matches. The CDR3 extends over 14 amino acids. CDR1 and CDR2 from the germline V gene are SGDLS and YYNGEE. CDR3 loop: CASSPRTGQDTQYF. CDR3 sequence (DNA): TGTGCCAGCAGCCCCAGGACAGGACAAGATACGCAGTATTTT.

The sample holds one count of this clone. V is TRBV7-2 and J is TRBJ2-7; TRBD1 matches at 7 bases. The CDR3 runs 13 residues. Germline CDR1 reads SGHTA; CDR2 reads FQGNSA. J lost 2 bases, V lost 6 bases, and 4 bases had no gene match. In DNA form, the CDR3 reads TGTGCCAGCAGTCAAGGGACAGCCTACGAGCAGTACTTC. Residues: CASSQGTAYEQYF.

This rearrangement joins TRBV28 to TRBJ2-7; TRBD2 agrees at 8 bases. Losses at the gene ends were 2 bases for V and 4 bases for J; bases not matched to a gene: 4. The CDR3 length is 14 residues. The germline V gene has CDR1 MDHEN and CDR2 SYDVKM. CDR3 coding DNA: TGTGCCAGCAGTTTAGCGGGGGGTAAATACGAGCAGTACTTC. Its translation is CASSLAGGKYEQYF.

The chain recombines TRBV2 with TRBJ1-1, with D maybe TRBD1 (6 bases). The V end lost 7 bases, the J end lost 0 bases, and 12 bases lay between the germline ends. Germline V gene data show CDR1 as SNHLY and CDR2 as FYNNEI. This CDR3 has 14 amino acids. The CDR3 nucleotides are TGTGCCAGCAAGACAGGAGGGATGAACACTGAAGCTTTCTTT. Translated, it gives CASKTGGMNTEAFF.